These 30 T cell receptor beta chains were all obtained from the same sample, sequenced in a study of neurological immune-mediated disorders. TCRdb reanalysed the 5' RACE reads using MiXCR and keeps one entry per CDR3 protein. The table shows approximately 66,000 distinct CDR3 sequences, with around 3% occurring only once. The sequenced sample was PBMCs. All receptors come from a man aged 40-50 years with multiple sclerosis.

This clonotype was seen ten or more times. V and J are TRBV24-1 and TRBJ2-1, with 13 bases lining up with TRBD2. Germline V gene sequence: CDR1 KGHDR, CDR2 SFDVKD. The V segment lost 4 bases and the J segment 9 bases; nucleotides outside the gene matches: 8. The CDR3 runs 16 residues. The CDR3 nucleotides read TGTGCCACCAGTGACCTACTAGCGGGAGGGCCCGGTGAGCAGTTCTTC. Its translation is CATSDLLAGGPGEQFF.

In this sample, this clonotype turned up many times. The chain joins TRBV7-9 to TRBJ1-1, with D perhaps matching TRBD1 (6 bases). There are 11 residues in the CDR3. Looked up from germline, CDR1 is SEHNR and CDR2 is FQNEAQ (reference sequence). The V end lost 3 bases, the J end lost 8 bases, and 7 bases lay between the germline ends. This chain's CDR3 is CASSFDREAFF. The CDR3, as DNA: TGTGCCAGCAGCTTTGACAGGGAAGCTTTCTTT.

This clonotype was detected only a few times. The gene calls are TRBV14 and TRBJ1-2; perhaps TRBD1 as D (5 bases). CDR1 is SGHDN and CDR2 is FVKESK in the germline V gene. This CDR3 is 15 amino acids long. V was pared by 1 base and J by 8 bases, with 17 bases between. In nucleotides, the CDR3 is TGTGCCAGCAGCCAAGGCCGAAAGGGGAGGGGAGGCTACACCTTC. Translating it yields CASSQGRKGRGGYTF.

On this clonotype itself: A much larger clonotype is one base distant, so this may be a read error. V gene TRBV12-3 or TRBV12-4 combines with J gene TRBJ2-2; tentative D call: TRBD2 (6 bases). Trimming pared 5 bases from V and 2 bases from J, leaving 9 bases between. The CDR3 runs to 14 residues. CDR3 sequence: CASSHGLNTGELFF. CDR3 nucleotide sequence: TGTGCCAGCAGTCATGGACTAAACACCGGGGAGCTGTTTTTT.

The rearrangement links TRBV18 to TRBJ2-3; 9 nucleotides line up with TRBD2. Germline CDR1 KGHSH, CDR2 LQKENI. Trimming took 5 bases from V and 1 from J; bases not matched to a gene: 4. The CDR3 consists of 15 residues. The CDR3 bases are TGTGCCAGCTCATCTACTAGCGGGCGCACAGATACGCAGTATTTT. Its protein product is CASSSTSGRTDTQYF.

This clonotype was picked up many times. The chain carries TRBV20-1 and TRBJ2-7; perhaps TRBD1 as D (6 bases). V dropped 5 bases and J dropped 4 bases, with 9 bases sitting between them. The CDR3 consists of 11 residues. CDR1 and CDR2 (germline): DFQATT, SNEGSKA (reference sequence). CDR3 amino acids: CSAARGYEQYF. CDR3 DNA sequence: TGCAGTGCTGCAAGGGGGTACGAGCAGTACTTC.

The chain is built from TRBV19 and TRBJ1-1, with TRBD1 identical over 8 bases. CDR1 is LNHDA and CDR2 is SQIVND in the germline V gene (reference sequence). The CDR3 is 15 amino acids. The V segment lost 4 bases and the J segment 0 bases; nucleotides outside the gene matches: 4. CDR3 nucleotide sequence: TGTGCCAGTAGTAAGACAGGGGCCATGAACACTGAAGCTTTCTTT. Its translation is CASSKTGAMNTEAFF.

This clonotype was recorded many times. This chain uses TRBV20-1 with TRBJ2-1, with D uncertain. Trimming took 3 bases from V and 5 from J, leaving 8 bases between them. Per the germline V gene, CDR1 is DFQATT and CDR2 is SNEGSKA (reference sequence). This CDR3 is built from 12 residues. CDR3 nucleotide sequence: TGCAGTGCTAGTTTATGGGACAATGAGCAGTTCTTC. Translation: CSASLWDNEQFF.

In this sample, this clonotype turned up many times. V usage is TRBV5-1 and J usage is TRBJ2-5, with D possibly being TRBD2 (6 bases). V was shortened by 0 bases and J by 4 bases, with 10 bases between the two germline ends. Germline-derived CDR1 and CDR2 are SGHRS and YFSETQ. The CDR3 is 14 residues long. The CDR3 nucleotides are TGCGCCAGCAGCTTGGGGGACTCCGCAGAGACCCAGTACTTC. This encodes CASSLGDSAETQYF.

At least ten counts were recorded for this clonotype. The V and J genes are TRBV7-7 and TRBJ2-5; 9 nucleotides agree with TRBD1. Germline V gene lookup returns CDR1 SSHAT and CDR2 FNYEAQ (reference sequence). V gave up 1 base and J gave up 6 bases; unmatched junction bases: 6. This CDR3 comprises 15 residues. The chain's CDR3 is CASSLEDRGSQTQYF. The CDR3 DNA follows: TGTGCCAGCAGCTTAGAGGACAGGGGTAGTCAGACCCAGTACTTC.

The table lists this clonotype with many counts. This chain joins TRBV27 and TRBJ2-3; 12 bases are shared with TRBD2. Germline V CDR1 and CDR2: MNHEY, SMNVEV (reference sequence). CDR3 length: 17 amino acids. V was pared by 5 bases and J by 3 bases, with 9 bases of the junction left unmatched. CDR3 DNA sequence: TGTGCCAGCAGTGCCTCGGGACTAGCGGGCCATACAGATACGCAGTATTTT. Translation gives CASSASGLAGHTDTQYF.

This clonotype was recorded a few times. The genes are TRBV11-2 and TRBJ2-7; no clear D. From germline, CDR1 is SGHAT and CDR2 FQNNGV. Deletions cut 0 bases from V and 3 bases from J, with 6 bases between. The CDR3 runs 13 residues. CDR3: CASSLEPIYEQYF. In DNA, the CDR3 is TGTGCCAGCAGCTTAGAGCCCATCTACGAGCAGTACTTC.

This clonotype was observed at least ten times. The chain uses TRBV7-2 and TRBJ2-1; 8 bases agree with TRBD2. The junction had 6 bases not matched to a gene; V was cut back by 0 bases and J by 8 bases. CDR1 is SGHTA and CDR2 is FQGNSA in the germline V gene. This CDR3 spans 15 amino acids. The CDR3 region has the DNA TGTGCCAGCAGCTTAGCGCGCAGCGGGAGTGATGAGCAGTTCTTC. Translation: CASSLARSGSDEQFF.

The gene calls are TRBV6-5 and TRBJ1-3; possible D gene TRBD1, 5 bases. The CDR3 contains 15 residues. Germline values: CDR1 MNHEY, CDR2 SVGAGI. V lost 5 bases, J lost 12 bases, and 23 bases lay in between. CDR3 residues: CASSKHSDSGKNIYF. The CDR3 coding sequence is TGTGCCAGCAGTAAACATAGTGACAGTGGAAAAAACATATATTTT.

The V gene is TRBV7-9, the J gene TRBJ1-5; D is perhaps TRBD1 (6 bases). Per germline, CDR1 SEHNR and CDR2 FQNEAQ (reference sequence). V shed 5 bases and J shed 6 bases, with 11 bases lying between them. The CDR3 loop spans 13 amino acids. As DNA, the CDR3 is TGTGCCAGCAGCCCTGGACAGATTCAGCCCCAGCATTTT. As protein: CASSPGQIQPQHF.

By sample share, this clonotype is medium-sized. The rearrangement uses TRBV9 and TRBJ1-2; D is unresolved. Trimming pared 1 base from V and 4 bases from J, leaving 11 bases between. The CDR3 consists of 14 residues. The germline V gene encodes CDR1 SGDLS and CDR2 YYNGEE. The CDR3, as DNA: TGTGCCAGCAGCGTACATCCGGACTCCTATGGCTACACCTTC. Its protein is CASSVHPDSYGYTF.

This clonotype was seen many times. This sequence joins TRBV20-1 and TRBJ2-3, with 8 bases identical to TRBD1. Germline V gives CDR1 DFQATT, CDR2 SNEGSKA (reference sequence). Germline trimming cut 0 bases from V and 1 base from J; bases unmatched to any gene: 3. The CDR3 loop spans 15 amino acids. CDR3 loop: CSAREGTGGTDTQYF. The CDR3 nucleotides read TGCAGTGCTAGAGAGGGGACAGGCGGCACAGATACGCAGTATTTT.

There are a few counts of this clonotype. V gene TRBV6-5 combines with J gene TRBJ1-1, with D tentatively TRBD1 (6 bases). Per germline, CDR1 MNHEY and CDR2 SVGAGI. V was trimmed by 0 bases and J by 5 bases, leaving 19 bases between them. CDR3 length: 17 amino acids. CDR3: CASSYSGQRTLRTEAFF. The CDR3 DNA reads as TGTGCCAGCAGTTACTCAGGACAGAGGACTTTGCGGACTGAAGCTTTCTTT.

The table lists this clonotype with many counts. The rearrangement joins TRBV20-1 to TRBJ2-7; tentatively, D is TRBD2 (6 bases). Germline V gene lookup returns CDR1 DFQATT and CDR2 SNEGSKA (reference sequence). V lost 3 bases and J lost 9, with 12 bases in between. The CDR3 sequence is 11 residues long. In DNA form, the CDR3 reads TGCAGTGCTAGGGCGGGGATCGGGCAGTACTTC. Its protein is CSARAGIGQYF.

This clonotype occurred many times. The V call is TRBV20-1, the J call TRBJ1-2, with TRBD1 identical over 11 bases. Germline V gene sequence: CDR1 DFQATT, CDR2 SNEGSKA (reference sequence). The CDR3 length is 14 residues. The V gene end was trimmed by 3 bases and the J gene end by 3 bases; junction bases not matched to a gene: 3. This CDR3 is CSARGGQGDYGYTF. The DNA for the CDR3 is TGCAGTGCTAGGGGGGGACAGGGGGACTATGGCTACACCTTC.

This clonotype showed up many times. The chain couples TRBV12-3 or TRBV12-4 to TRBJ1-3; D perhaps matches TRBD1 (5 bases). The V end lost 5 bases, the J end lost 2 bases, and 19 bases lay between the germline ends. CDR3 size: 17 residues. The CDR3 DNA follows: TGTGCCAGCAGTCTCCATGCGGGGGAGGGAACTGGAAACACCATATATTTT. Protein product: CASSLHAGEGTGNTIYF.

This clonotype appeared many times. The chain uses TRBV9 and TRBJ2-7; the match to TRBD2 covers 12 bases. The CDR3 sequence is 16 residues long. Germline trimming cut 0 bases from V and 4 bases from J; bases unmatched to any gene: 5. Looked up from germline, CDR1 is SGDLS and CDR2 is YYNGEE. In DNA form, the CDR3 reads TGTGCCAGCAGCGTAGGACTAGCGGGGGCCCTTTACGAGCAGTACTTC. Amino acids: CASSVGLAGALYEQYF.

This clonotype was recorded many times. The V gene is TRBV25-1, the J gene TRBJ1-2; unclear D gene. The CDR3 is made up of 11 amino acids. V gave up 4 bases and J gave up 8 bases, with 8 bases separating them. Germline lookup yields CDR1 MGHDK and CDR2 SYGVNS. Here the CDR3 DNA reads TGTGCCAGCAGTGGAGCCGTAGGCTACACCTTC. Its translation: CASSGAVGYTF.

This clonotype was seen only a few times. A much larger clone lies a single base off, so this may be a read error. The V gene is TRBV10-3, the J gene TRBJ2-7; a possible D gene is TRBD1 (5 bases). Germline V gene data show CDR1 as ENHRY and CDR2 as SYGVKD. This CDR3 is 11 amino acids long. V lost 4 bases, J lost 7 bases, and 8 bases lay in between. CDR3: CAISGQREQYF. The CDR3 coding sequence is TGTGCCATCAGTGGACAGAGAGAGCAGTACTTC.

This clonotype appeared many times. V gene TRBV7-8 combines with J gene TRBJ2-5, with D perhaps matching TRBD1 or TRBD2 (6 bases each). The germline V and J ends were trimmed by 8 bases and 3 bases, with 19 bases remaining between them. Germline assignment: CDR1 SGHVS and CDR2 FQNEAQ. CDR3 length equals 15 residues. Here the CDR3 reads CASGRRGQIEETQYF. DNA of the CDR3: TGTGCCAGCGGGCGTCGGGGGCAGATTGAAGAGACCCAGTACTTC.

There are many counts of this clonotype. The chain combines TRBV7-2 with TRBJ1-3; D not resolved. The germline CDR1 and CDR2 sequences are SGHTA and FQGNSA. Trimming took off 2 bases at V and 0 bases at J, with 8 bases between the two ends. The CDR3 length is 15 residues. The CDR3 nucleotides are TGTGCCAGCAGCTTACGTCCCAGCTCTGGAAACACCATATATTTT. Its protein is CASSLRPSSGNTIYF. The whole variable domain, remainder taken from reference TRBV7-2 and TRBJ1-3, is GAGVSQSPSNKVTEKGKDVELRCDPISGHTALYWYRQSLGQGLEFLIYFQGNSAPDKSGLPSDRFSAERTGGSVSTLTIQRTQQEDSAVYLCASSLRPSSGNTIYFGEGSWLTVV.

Many counts were recorded for this clonotype. The chain has TRBV5-1 and TRBJ2-3; 7 bases match TRBD1. The CDR3 totals 14 residues. The trim removed 4 bases at V and 2 bases at J, leaving 4 bases unmatched. In germline, CDR1 is SGHRS, CDR2 YFSETQ. The CDR3 loop is CASSIGQDTDTQYF. The CDR3 nucleotides are TGCGCCAGCAGCATCGGACAGGACACAGATACGCAGTATTTT.

At least ten counts were recorded for this clonotype. CDR3 loop: CASSYSGLAGLSNEQFF. The CDR3 DNA follows: TGTGCCAGCAGCTACTCTGGACTAGCGGGCCTTTCGAATGAGCAGTTCTTC. V is TRBV11-3 and J is TRBJ2-1; 11 bases agree with TRBD2. Germline CDR1 reads SGHNT; CDR2 reads YENEEA. CDR3 length: 17 amino acids. J gave up 7 bases and V 4 bases, and 12 bases lay outside the gene matches.

This clonotype has ten or more counts. This chain uses TRBV20-1 with TRBJ2-7; D uncertain. Between the trimmed V and J ends, which lost 0 bases and 3 bases, there was a span of 12 bases. The V gene's germline CDR1 is DFQATT and CDR2 SNEGSKA (reference sequence). The CDR3 loop spans 14 amino acids. CDR3 DNA sequence: TGCAGTGCTAGAGATTCAAACATTGGCTACGAGCAGTACTTC. Protein sequence: CSARDSNIGYEQYF.

This clonotype was detected many times. The chain couples TRBV9 to TRBJ2-1, with D possibly being TRBD2 (5 bases). Trimming took off 3 bases at V and 7 bases at J, with 11 bases between the two ends. CDR3 length: 13 amino acids. CDR1 SGDLS and CDR2 YYNGEE come from the germline V gene. The CDR3 sequence is CASSAYGINEQFF. CDR3 nucleotides: TGTGCCAGCAGCGCTTACGGGATAAATGAGCAGTTCTTC.